This entry features one T cell receptor beta chain sequence. This clonotype was observed many times. Its antigen is not yet known. No much larger clone exists at a distance of one base, and base qualities are not known. The data were obtained in a study of early T cells in non-severe SARS-CoV-2 infection (dated by TCRdb to the early 2020s). Notes on the research overall: Because TCR sequencing relied on bulk RNA taken from unsorted whole blood, pairing of alpha and beta chains was not possible. The study at large found these results: VDJdb matching was skewed toward anti-spike CD8 responses and likely underestimated virus-specific expansions, missing private and CD4 specificities.

Trimming removed 5 bases from V and 1 base from J; the gene matches leave 9 bases unexplained. Counted from cysteine to phenylalanine, this CDR3 has 16 amino acids. This entry keeps only the CDR3 DNA: 48 bases, framed from base 1. From a lookup of the germline V gene (reference sequence), CDR1 and CDR2 are LNHDA and SQIVND. The library relied on 5' RACE. Sequenced on a NextSeq 500. The TCR library protocol attached unique molecular identifiers to individual cDNA molecules to correct for sequencing error and PCR bias. Both TCR alpha and beta chains were sequenced, and tight co-correlation was observed between alpha and beta sequence abundances in each sample. The authors processed their data as follows. Decombinator V4 was used to annotate TCR sequences for V gene, J gene and CDR3. Expanded TCRs were defined as changing significantly between any two time points under a Poisson model with p below 0.0001. TCR abundances were normalised to the total number of TCRs sequenced per sample and expressed as counts per million. MAIT TCRs were defined by TRAV1-2 paired with TRAJ12, TRAJ20 or TRAJ33, and iNKT TCRs by TRAV10 paired with TRAJ18. A search of VDJdb, accessed on 1 November 2021, was run for TCRs annotated to CMV, EBV and SARS-CoV-2, with TCRs annotated for multiple antigens excluded. In TCRdb, the public reads were trimmed at Q25 with fastp and aligned with MiXCR, with productive beta chains retained. Each entry is one CDR3 protein sequence, shown with its most common DNA and genes. In this record, the V and J calls reflect TCRdb's handling and not the investigators' own analysis. The sample data list about 48,000 distinct CDR3 sequences, and roughly 5.5% of these were observed just once. Around 4.3% of the sample goes to the ten largest clones.

Set within a cohort of healthcare workers in London, UK, this nested case-control study involved weekly PCR testing of nasopharyngeal swabs along with blood sampling. Between 23 and 31 March 2020, the week of the UK lockdown, healthcare workers were enrolled and then followed up weekly for as long as 16 weeks. This clonotype was sampled from an adult who was a healthcare worker with PCR-confirmed SARS-CoV-2 infection or an uninfected control (not recorded which). The chain joins TRBV19 to TRBJ2-3, and TRBD2 aligns with 7 junction nucleotides. Sequenced material: whole blood. The CDR3 amino acid sequence is: CASSRASGTRTDTQYF. Here is the DNA: TGTGCCAGTAGTCGGGCTAGCGGAACCCGCACAGATACGCAGTATTTT. This CDR3, with the reference TRBV19 and TRBJ2-3 proteins standing in past its ends, gives the full variable domain DGGITQSPKYLFRKEGQNVTLSCEQNLNHDAMYWYRQDPGQGLRLIYYSQIVNDFQKGDIAEGYSVSREKKESFPLTVTSAQKNPTAFYLCASSRASGTRTDTQYFGPGTRLTVL.